These 2 T cell receptor beta chains were all obtained from the same sample, sequenced in a study of control samples from healthy donors and cancer patients. Produced via immunoSEQ multiplex PCR; TCRdb's table is partial and in-frame only. The sample consists of under 200,000 clones, 91% of them appearing once. Sequenced input: blood. These receptors all come from a woman aged 25 to 39 in good health.

The V and J genes are TRBV14 and TRBJ1-2; D gene ambiguous. The ends were cut back, 1 base at V and 4 bases at J, with 4 bases in the middle. The CDR3 has 12 residues. The germline V gene has CDR1 SGHDN and CDR2 FVKESK. This CDR3 is CASSQVTYGYTF. The CDR3 bases are TGTGCCAGCAGCCAAGTGACCTATGGCTACACCTTC.

The J gene is TRBJ1-3, the V gene TRBV5-6; unclear D gene. The germline V gene encodes CDR1 SGHDT and CDR2 YYEEEE. This CDR3 comprises 16 residues. Deletions cut 0 bases from V and 0 bases from J, with 10 bases between. The CDR3 is CASSLGLQSSGNTIYF. For the CDR3, the DNA is TGTGCCAGCAGCTTGGGGCTCCAAAGCTCTGGAAACACCATATATTTT.